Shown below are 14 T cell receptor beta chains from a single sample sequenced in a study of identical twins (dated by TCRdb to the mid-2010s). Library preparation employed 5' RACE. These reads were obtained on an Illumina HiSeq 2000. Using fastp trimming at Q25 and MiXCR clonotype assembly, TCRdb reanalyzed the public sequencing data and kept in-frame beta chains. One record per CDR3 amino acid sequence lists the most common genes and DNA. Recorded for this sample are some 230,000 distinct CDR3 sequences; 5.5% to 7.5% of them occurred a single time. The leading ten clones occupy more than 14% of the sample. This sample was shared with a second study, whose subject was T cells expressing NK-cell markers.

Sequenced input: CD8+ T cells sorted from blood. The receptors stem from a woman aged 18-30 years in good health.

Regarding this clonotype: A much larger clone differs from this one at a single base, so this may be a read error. The CDR3 region is CASSFERITEAFF. For the CDR3, the DNA is TGTGCCAGCAGTTTCGAGAGGATCACTGAAGCTTTCTTT. The chain employs TRBV12-3 or TRBV12-4 and TRBJ1-1; D unresolved. V gave up 3 bases and J gave up 4 bases, with 9 bases separating them. This CDR3 comprises 13 residues.

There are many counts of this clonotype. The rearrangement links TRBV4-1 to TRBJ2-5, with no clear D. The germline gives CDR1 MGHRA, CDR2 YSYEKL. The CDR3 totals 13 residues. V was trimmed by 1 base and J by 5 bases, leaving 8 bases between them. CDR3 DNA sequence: TGCGCCAGCAGCCAAGTACCTGTGGAGACCCAGTACTTC. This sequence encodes CASSQVPVETQYF.

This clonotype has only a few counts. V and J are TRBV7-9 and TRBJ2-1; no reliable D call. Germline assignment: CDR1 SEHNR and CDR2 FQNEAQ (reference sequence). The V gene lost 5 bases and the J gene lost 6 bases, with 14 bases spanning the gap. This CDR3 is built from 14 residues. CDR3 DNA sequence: TGTGCCAGCAGCCCCCAGAATCGAGGCAATGAGCAGTTCTTC. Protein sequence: CASSPQNRGNEQFF. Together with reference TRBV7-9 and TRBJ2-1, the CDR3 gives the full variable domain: DTGVSQNPRHKITKRGQNVTFRCDPISEHNRLYWYRQTLGQGPEFLTYFQNEAQLEKSRLLSDRFSAERPKGSFSTLEIQRTEQGDSAMYLCASSPQNRGNEQFFGPGTRLTVL.

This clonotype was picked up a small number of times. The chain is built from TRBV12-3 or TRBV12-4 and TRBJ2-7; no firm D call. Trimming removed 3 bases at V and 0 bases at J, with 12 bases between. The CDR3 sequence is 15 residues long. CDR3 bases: TGTGCCAGCAGTTTTTTGGGGTCCGCCTCCTACGAGCAGTACTTC. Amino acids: CASSFLGSASYEQYF.

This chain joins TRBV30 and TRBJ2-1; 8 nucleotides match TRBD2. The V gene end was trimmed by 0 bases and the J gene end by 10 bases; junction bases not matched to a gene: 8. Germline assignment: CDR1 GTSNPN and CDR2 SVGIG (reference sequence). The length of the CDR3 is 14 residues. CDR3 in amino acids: CAWSVSLAGGEQFF. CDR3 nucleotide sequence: TGTGCCTGGAGTGTTTCGCTAGCGGGTGGAGAGCAGTTCTTC.

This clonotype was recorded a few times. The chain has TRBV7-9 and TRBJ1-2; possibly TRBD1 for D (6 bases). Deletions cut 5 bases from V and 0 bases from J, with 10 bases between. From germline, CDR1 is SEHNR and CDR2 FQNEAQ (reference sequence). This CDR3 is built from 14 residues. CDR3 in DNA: TGTGCCAGCAGCGAGGACAGTCCTAACTATGGCTACACCTTC. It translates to CASSEDSPNYGYTF.

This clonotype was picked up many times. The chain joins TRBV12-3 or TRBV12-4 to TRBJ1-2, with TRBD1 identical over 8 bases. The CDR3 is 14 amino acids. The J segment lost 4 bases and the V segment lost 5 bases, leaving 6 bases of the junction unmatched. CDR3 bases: TGTGCCAGCAGTCTCAGGGGGCTGGGCTATGGCTACACCTTC. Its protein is CASSLRGLGYGYTF.

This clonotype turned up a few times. CDR3 loop: CAWSVYLGELFF. In nucleotides, the CDR3 is TGTGCCTGGAGTGTATACCTCGGGGAGCTGTTTTTT. The chain uses TRBV30 and TRBJ2-2; no clear D. The ends were cut back, 0 bases at V and 7 bases at J, with 6 bases in the middle. The CDR3 contains 12 residues. Germline-derived CDR1 and CDR2 are GTSNPN and SVGIG (reference sequence).

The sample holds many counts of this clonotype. The CDR3 region has the DNA TGCAGCGTTGAAGCCTCGTACTATGGCTACACCTTC. Translation: CSVEASYYGYTF. The chain employs TRBV29-1 and TRBJ1-2; D is undetermined. Trimming removed 1 base at V and 3 bases at J, with 6 bases between. The CDR3 runs to 12 residues. Per germline, CDR1 SQVTM and CDR2 ANQGSEA.

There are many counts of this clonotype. CDR3 coding DNA: TGCGCCAGCAGCCAAGGCCTAGCGGGAGTCTCCTACAATGAGCAGTTCTTC. This encodes CASSQGLAGVSYNEQFF. This chain connects TRBV4-3 to TRBJ2-1; TRBD2 matches at 10 bases. The germline gives CDR1 LGHNA, CDR2 YSLEER. The J segment lost 0 bases and the V segment lost 1 base, leaving 3 bases of the junction unmatched. The CDR3 is made up of 17 amino acids.

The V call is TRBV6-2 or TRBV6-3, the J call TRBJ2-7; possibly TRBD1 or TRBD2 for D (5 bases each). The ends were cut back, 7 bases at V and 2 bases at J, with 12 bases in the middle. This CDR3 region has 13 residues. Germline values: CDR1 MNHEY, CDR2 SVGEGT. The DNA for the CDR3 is TGTGCCAGCACCGGGGACGGAGCCTACGAGCAGTACTTC. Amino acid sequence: CASTGDGAYEQYF.

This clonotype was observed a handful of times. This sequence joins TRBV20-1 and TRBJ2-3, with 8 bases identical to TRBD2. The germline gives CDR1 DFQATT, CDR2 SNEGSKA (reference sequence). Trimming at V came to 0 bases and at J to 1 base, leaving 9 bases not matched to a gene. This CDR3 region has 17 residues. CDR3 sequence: CSARDFRGTSGTDTQYF. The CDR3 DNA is TGCAGTGCTAGAGATTTCCGCGGGACTAGTGGCACAGATACGCAGTATTTT.

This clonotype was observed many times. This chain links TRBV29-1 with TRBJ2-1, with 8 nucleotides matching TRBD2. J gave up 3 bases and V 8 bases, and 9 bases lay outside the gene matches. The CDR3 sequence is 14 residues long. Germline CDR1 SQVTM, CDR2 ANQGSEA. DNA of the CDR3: TGCAGCACGGAAGCGGGAGCGGTCTACAATGAGCAGTTCTTC. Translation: CSTEAGAVYNEQFF.

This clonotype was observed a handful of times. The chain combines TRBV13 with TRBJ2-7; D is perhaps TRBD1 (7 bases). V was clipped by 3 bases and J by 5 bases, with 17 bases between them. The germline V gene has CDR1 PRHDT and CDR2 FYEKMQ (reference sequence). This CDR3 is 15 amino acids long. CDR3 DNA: TGTGCCAGCAGCTTGGGGGGACAGAGATCTCACGAGCAGTACTTC. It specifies CASSLGGQRSHEQYF.